These 27 T cell receptor beta chains originate from one sample sequenced in a study of memory CD4+ T cells and cytomegalovirus serostatus. Profiled with immunoSEQ multiplex PCR; TCRdb holds only in-frame clones, not every one. This sample has approximately 60,000 clones, with over 65% found just once. Single viable CD3+CD4+CD8-CD45RO+ cells were sorted as the memory CD4+ T cells. Sample: memory CD4+ T cells from blood. The receptor source for this set is an adult in good health and CMV-seropositive.

This clone was counted a single time. The V gene is TRBV28, the J gene TRBJ1-2; 10 bases fit TRBD1. The ends lost 6 bases at V and 3 bases at J; junction bases unmatched: 7. Germline V gene data show CDR1 as MDHEN and CDR2 as SYDVKM. The CDR3 spans 15 residues. CDR3 DNA: TGTGCCAGCAGGGCCCAGACAGGGGGCTACTATGGCTACACCTTC. Its translation is CASRAQTGGYYGYTF.

The CDR3 loop is CASRSQGADYGYTF. The CDR3 DNA follows: TGTGCCAGCAGATCACAGGGGGCGGACTATGGCTACACCTTC. The chain recombines TRBV6-5 with TRBJ1-2, with 9 bases identical to TRBD1. V shed 6 bases and J 3 bases; nucleotides not matched to a gene: 5. The CDR3 loop spans 14 amino acids. Germline V gives CDR1 MNHEY, CDR2 SVGAGI.

The chain combines TRBV6-5 with TRBJ2-1, with 12 bases matching TRBD2. Germline V lookup: CDR1 MNHEY, CDR2 SVGAGI. Trimming at V came to 3 bases and at J to 6 bases, leaving 6 bases not matched to a gene. The CDR3 has 16 amino acids. This chain's CDR3 is CASSYGLLAGGNEQFF. The CDR3, as DNA: TGTGCCAGCAGTTATGGGTTACTAGCGGGAGGCAATGAGCAGTTCTTC.

There are a few counts of this clone. This chain links TRBV5-4 with TRBJ1-2, with 9 bases fitting TRBD1. The junction had 8 bases not matched to a gene; V was cut back by 4 bases and J by 7 bases. Germline loops: CDR1 SGHNT, CDR2 YYREEE (reference sequence). This CDR3 contains 14 residues. In nucleotides, the CDR3 is TGTGCCAGCAGCACTACAGGGGGCGCCGGTGGCTACACCTTC. Translating gives CASSTTGGAGGYTF.

The CDR3, as DNA: TGTGCCAGTAGTACCGACAGGGGCGCCGGGGAGCTGTTTTTT. Translation gives CASSTDRGAGELFF. This chain links TRBV19 with TRBJ2-2; 8 bases are a match to TRBD1. V lost 4 bases, J lost 6 bases, and 4 bases stayed unmatched. There are 14 residues in the CDR3. The germline V gene encodes CDR1 LNHDA and CDR2 SQIVND (reference sequence). The whole variable domain, remainder taken from reference TRBV19 and TRBJ2-2, is DGGITQSPKYLFRKEGQNVTLSCEQNLNHDAMYWYRQDPGQGLRLIYYSQIVNDFQKGDIAEGYSVSREKKESFPLTVTSAQKNPTAFYLCASSTDRGAGELFFGEGSRLTVL.

The chain has TRBV10-3 and TRBJ2-7; TRBD2 matches at 13 bases. Germline CDR1 is ENHRY and CDR2 is SYGVKD. J gave up 7 bases and V 9 bases, and 9 bases lay outside the gene matches. The CDR3 extends over 14 amino acids. The CDR3 DNA follows: TGTGCCATTTGGCCGGGACTAGCGGGGAGGGAGCAGTACTTC. Its translation is CAIWPGLAGREQYF.

The V gene is TRBV5-6, the J gene TRBJ2-3; D might be TRBD1 (5 bases). Germline CDR1 is SGHDT and CDR2 is YYEEEE. Trimming removed 4 bases from V and 3 bases from J, with 12 bases in between. This CDR3 region has 14 residues. CDR3 sequence reads: CASSPPTDTDTQYF. The DNA for the CDR3 is TGTGCCAGCAGCCCACCGACAGATACAGATACGCAGTATTTT.

There are a few counts of this clone. The V call is TRBV7-9, the J call TRBJ2-1; D is perhaps TRBD2 (5 bases). This CDR3 spans 16 amino acids. Trimming pared 2 bases from V and 4 bases from J, leaving 15 bases between. Looked up from germline, CDR1 is SEHNR and CDR2 is FQNEAQ (reference sequence). The CDR3, as DNA: TGTGCCAGCAGCTTATCAGGACTGTCTATTTACAATGAGCAGTTCTTC. This codes for CASSLSGLSIYNEQFF.

The chain recombines TRBV29-1 with TRBJ2-7; perhaps D is TRBD1 or TRBD2 (5 bases each). The CDR3 has 19 amino acids. Trimming took off 4 bases at V and 1 base at J, with 29 bases between the two ends. Per germline, CDR1 SQVTM and CDR2 ANQGSEA. CDR3 protein: CSVGGPRDLNDYKSYEQYF. The CDR3, as DNA: TGCAGCGTTGGGGGCCCCAGGGACCTAAACGATTATAAATCCTACGAGCAGTACTTC.

The rearrangement joins TRBV28 to TRBJ1-1; unclear D gene. The CDR3 is 16 residues long. Trimming removed 2 bases from V and 0 bases from J, with 13 bases in between. Germline CDR1 and CDR2: MDHEN and SYDVKM. The CDR3 bases are TGTGCCAGCAGTTTAGTGCAGCTGGGTCTGAACACTGAAGCTTTCTTT. Protein sequence: CASSLVQLGLNTEAFF.

The sample holds one count of this clone. The chain employs TRBV5-6 and TRBJ2-2; weak D call: TRBD2 (6 bases). V was clipped by 4 bases and J by 5 bases, with 21 bases between them. This CDR3 is 17 amino acids long. CDR1 and CDR2 (germline): SGHDT, YYEEEE. The CDR3 DNA follows: TGTGCCAGCAGCACCCTAAGGAGGGTATCGGGAACCGGGGAGCTGTTTTTT. Residues: CASSTLRRVSGTGELFF.

This clone was observed a single time. The chain recombines TRBV27 with TRBJ2-7; TRBD2 aligns across 10 bases. With V trimmed by 4 bases and J by 5 bases, 8 bases remained unmatched. The CDR3 has 15 residues. Looked up from germline, CDR1 is MNHEY and CDR2 is SMNVEV (reference sequence). The CDR3 loop is CASSYLASGSHEQYF. In DNA, the CDR3 is TGTGCCAGCAGTTACCTGGCTAGCGGGAGTCACGAGCAGTACTTC.

CDR3 residues: CASSLAGREMNEQFF. The CDR3, as DNA: TGTGCCAGCAGCTTGGCGGGGCGGGAGATGAATGAGCAGTTCTTC. V usage is TRBV11-3 and J usage is TRBJ2-1, with 7 nucleotides matching TRBD2. Germline CDR1 reads SGHNT; CDR2 reads YENEEA. With V trimmed by 3 bases and J by 7 bases, 9 bases remained unmatched. This CDR3 has 15 amino acids.

In its sample, this clone was seen a few times. The rearrangement uses TRBV5-1 and TRBJ2-1, with TRBD2 matching over 10 bases. The CDR3 loop spans 14 amino acids. The junction had 2 bases not matched to a gene; V was cut back by 3 bases and J by 5 bases. Germline CDR1 and CDR2: SGHRS and YFSETQ. The CDR3 DNA follows: TGCGCCAGCAGCTCAGGACTAGCGGACAATGAGCAGTTCTTC. Encoded protein: CASSSGLADNEQFF.

The rearrangement links TRBV30 to TRBJ2-5, with D possibly matching TRBD2 (6 bases). Germline V gene sequence: CDR1 GTSNPN, CDR2 SVGIG (reference sequence). V shed 1 base and J shed 5 bases, with 14 bases lying between them. This CDR3 is built from 14 residues. This CDR3 reads CAWSGGRTRETQYF. The CDR3 region has the DNA TGTGCCTGGAGTGGAGGGAGGACGAGGGAGACCCAGTACTTC.

The rearrangement uses TRBV29-1 and TRBJ2-3, with 10 bases fitting TRBD1. J gave up 1 base and V 7 bases, and 5 bases lay outside the gene matches. The germline V gene encodes CDR1 SQVTM and CDR2 ANQGSEA. This CDR3 spans 14 amino acids. For the CDR3, the DNA is TGCAGCGCATCCGGGACAGGGGGCACAGATACGCAGTATTTT. The encoded protein is CSASGTGGTDTQYF.

The V and J genes are TRBV6-5 and TRBJ1-1; tentative D call: TRBD1 (6 bases). Germline V lookup: CDR1 MNHEY, CDR2 SVGAGI. Deletions cut 5 bases from V and 5 bases from J, with 18 bases between. The CDR3 spans 15 residues. CDR3: CASSRGGTGRTEAFF. The CDR3 bases are TGTGCCAGCAGTCGAGGAGGTACAGGGAGGACTGAAGCTTTCTTT.

V is TRBV5-6 and J is TRBJ2-3; possible D gene TRBD2, 5 bases. The CDR3 length is 13 residues. V lost 0 bases and J 3 bases, leaving 5 bases between the germline ends. Germline loops: CDR1 SGHDT, CDR2 YYEEEE. The CDR3 DNA reads as TGTGCCAGCAGCTTGGCGGGAACAGATACGCAGTATTTT. This translates into CASSLAGTDTQYF.

The chain employs TRBV7-2 and TRBJ1-2; unclear D gene. Germline assignment: CDR1 SGHTA and CDR2 FQGNSA. The CDR3 is 11 amino acids. Trimming stripped 5 bases from V and 6 bases from J, with 7 bases between. The CDR3 loop is CASSVRNGYTF. CDR3 nucleotides: TGTGCCAGCAGCGTGCGGAATGGCTACACCTTC. Filled out from reference TRBV7-2 and TRBJ1-2, the complete variable domain reads GAGVSQSPSNKVTEKGKDVELRCDPISGHTALYWYRQSLGQGLEFLIYFQGNSAPDKSGLPSDRFSAERTGGSVSTLTIQRTQQEDSAVYLCASSVRNGYTFGSGTRLTVV.

CDR3 bases: TGTGCCAGCAGCCCCCTCATGGCAACAGATACGCAGTATTTT. This gives the protein CASSPLMATDTQYF. This chain links TRBV7-9 with TRBJ2-3; D is ambiguous. Germline CDR1 and CDR2: SEHNR and FQNEAQ (reference sequence). V was cut by 5 bases and J by 3 bases, with 12 bases left in between. The CDR3 runs to 14 residues.

The chain's CDR3 is CASSGQGDTQYF. The DNA of the CDR3 is TGTGCCAGCAGTGGTCAGGGAGATACGCAGTATTTT. V is TRBV6-4 and J is TRBJ2-3; D might be TRBD1 (5 bases). The V gene's germline CDR1 is MRHNA and CDR2 SNTAGT. V shed 4 bases and J shed 5 bases, with 7 bases lying between them. The CDR3 extends over 12 amino acids.

The chain is built from TRBV10-3 and TRBJ2-2, with TRBD2 identical over 8 bases. V trimming: 7 bases; J trimming: 6 bases; junction bases outside the gene matches: 7. CDR1 and CDR2 from the germline V gene are ENHRY and SYGVKD. The CDR3 contains 14 residues. CDR3: CAITGLGDAGELFF. As DNA, the CDR3 is TGTGCCATCACGGGACTAGGGGACGCCGGGGAGCTGTTTTTT.

For the CDR3, the DNA is TGTGCCAGCAGGCCGACAGGTAGCACAGATACGCAGTATTTT. This codes for CASRPTGSTDTQYF. V gene TRBV7-9 combines with J gene TRBJ2-3, with D perhaps TRBD1 (6 bases). The germline gives CDR1 SEHNR, CDR2 FQNEAQ (reference sequence). This CDR3 comprises 14 residues. Deletions cut 6 bases from V and 0 bases from J, with 10 bases between.

The CDR3 sequence is CASSSDGDTQYF. Here the CDR3 DNA reads TGTGCCAGCAGCTCGGACGGTGATACGCAGTATTTT. The chain is built from TRBV11-2 and TRBJ2-3, with D unclear. Germline assignment: CDR1 SGHAT and CDR2 FQNNGV. Trimming removed 4 bases from V and 6 bases from J, with 8 bases in between. CDR3 length: 12 amino acids.

CDR3 protein: CASSDTSGVNEQFF. CDR3 in DNA: TGTGCCAGCAGTGACACTAGCGGGGTCAATGAGCAGTTCTTC. The chain uses TRBV25-1 and TRBJ2-1; TRBD2 matches at 10 bases. Germline V CDR1 and CDR2: MGHDK, SYGVNS. The CDR3 has 14 residues. Unmatched junction bases numbered 2, after V lost 3 bases and J lost 6 bases.

V and J are TRBV7-2 and TRBJ2-1; TRBD2 aligns across 8 bases. The CDR3 is 15 amino acids. Germline V lookup: CDR1 SGHTA, CDR2 FQGNSA. Unmatched junction bases numbered 7, after V lost 4 bases and J lost 5 bases. The DNA of the CDR3 is TGTGCCAGCAGCTACCTCGCCGGGAGGGACAATGAGCAGTTCTTC. Amino acid sequence: CASSYLAGRDNEQFF.

The chain joins TRBV9 to TRBJ2-5; D gene uncertain. Germline V gives CDR1 SGDLS, CDR2 YYNGEE. The CDR3 has 14 residues. V was trimmed by 4 bases and J by 3 bases, leaving 13 bases between them. In DNA, the CDR3 is TGTGCCAGCAGCCAGGATTCAGCAAAAGAGACCCAGTACTTC. Translated, it gives CASSQDSAKETQYF. The full variable domain, completed using reference TRBV9 and TRBJ2-5, is DSGVTQTPKHLITATGQRVTLRCSPRSGDLSVYWYQQSLDQGLQFLIQYYNGEERAKGNILERFSAQQFPDLHSELNLSSLELGDSALYFCASSQDSAKETQYFGPGTRLLVL.